Listed below are T cell receptor beta chains from one sample, sequenced in a study of CD8 T cells in Susac syndrome. From the immunoSEQ multiplex PCR reads, TCRdb called clonotypes with MiXCR, one entry per CDR3 protein. The table lists approximately 200,000 distinct CDR3 sequences, more than 85% of them singletons. What was sequenced was CD4+ T cells from PBMCs. Receptors were obtained from a human donor with multiple sclerosis. Each CDR3 is given without its conserved first and last residue. Fields, in order: J gene, V gene, CDR3 protein.

J gene: TRBJ2-6; V gene: TRBV30; CDR3 protein: AWSVIRPTNGANVLT
J gene: TRBJ1-1; V gene: TRBV29-1; CDR3 protein: SGIETSGAEAF
J gene: TRBJ1-2; V gene: TRBV5-4; CDR3 protein: ASSLEVIAGYT
J gene: TRBJ2-5; V gene: TRBV12-3/TRBV12-4; CDR3 protein: ASSLGPPLRETQY
J gene: TRBJ1-2; V gene: TRBV30; CDR3 protein: AWTEEGRFSYGYT
J gene: TRBJ2-3; V gene: TRBV29-1; CDR3 protein: SVETGTDTQY
J gene: TRBJ2-3; V gene: TRBV5-4; CDR3 protein: ASSLVAGGDTQY
J gene: TRBJ2-7; V gene: TRBV20-1; CDR3 protein: SLDSSYEQY
J gene: TRBJ1-4; V gene: TRBV29-1; CDR3 protein: SVEDLRDKAKLF
J gene: TRBJ1-2; V gene: TRBV3-1; CDR3 protein: ASSHERGYT
J gene: TRBJ2-5; V gene: TRBV29-1; CDR3 protein: SVVPGGETQY
J gene: TRBJ2-5; V gene: TRBV12-3/TRBV12-4; CDR3 protein: ASSFWGSPETQY
J gene: TRBJ2-5; V gene: TRBV7-7; CDR3 protein: ASSRTTNQETQY
J gene: TRBJ1-5; V gene: TRBV7-2; CDR3 protein: ASSFVQDQPQH
J gene: TRBJ2-1; V gene: TRBV3-1; CDR3 protein: ASSPLHAAGTRMHEQF
J gene: TRBJ2-3; V gene: TRBV10-3; CDR3 protein: AIKGWTSGDTLY